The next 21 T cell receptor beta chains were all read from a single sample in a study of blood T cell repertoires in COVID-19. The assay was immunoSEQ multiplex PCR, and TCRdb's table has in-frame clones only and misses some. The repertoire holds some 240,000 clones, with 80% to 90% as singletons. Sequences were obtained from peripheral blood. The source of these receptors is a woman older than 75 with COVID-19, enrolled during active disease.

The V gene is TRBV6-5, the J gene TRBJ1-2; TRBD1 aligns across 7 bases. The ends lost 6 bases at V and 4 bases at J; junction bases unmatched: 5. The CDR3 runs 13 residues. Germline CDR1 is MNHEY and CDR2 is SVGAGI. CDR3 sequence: CASSWDRSYGYTF. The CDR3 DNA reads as TGTGCCAGCAGCTGGGACAGATCCTATGGCTACACCTTC.

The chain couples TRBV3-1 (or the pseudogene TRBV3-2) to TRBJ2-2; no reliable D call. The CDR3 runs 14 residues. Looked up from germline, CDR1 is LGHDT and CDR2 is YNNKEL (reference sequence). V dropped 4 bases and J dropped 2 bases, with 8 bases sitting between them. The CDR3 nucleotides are TGTGCCAGCAGCCTCGGTGATAACACCGGGGAGCTGTTTTTT. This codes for CASSLGDNTGELFF.

The CDR3 DNA follows: TGCAGTGCTAGTCGGGACACTGGGGCTGAAGCTTTCTTT. Translating gives CSASRDTGAEAFF. V and J are TRBV20-1 and TRBJ1-1, with D maybe TRBD1 (6 bases). CDR1 is DFQATT, CDR2 SNEGSKA, per germline (reference sequence). The CDR3 has 13 amino acids. Trimming took 3 bases from V and 6 from J, leaving 14 bases between them.

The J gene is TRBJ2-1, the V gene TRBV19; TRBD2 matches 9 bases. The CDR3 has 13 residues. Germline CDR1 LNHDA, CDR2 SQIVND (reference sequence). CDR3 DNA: TGTGGCGCGGGGGGGAGCTCCTACAATGAGCAGTTCTTC. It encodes CGAGGSSYNEQFF.

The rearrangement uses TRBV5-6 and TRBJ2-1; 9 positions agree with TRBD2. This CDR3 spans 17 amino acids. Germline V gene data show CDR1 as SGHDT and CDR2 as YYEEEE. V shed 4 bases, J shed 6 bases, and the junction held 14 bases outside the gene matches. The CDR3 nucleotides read TGTGCCAGCAGCCCCCCTCAGGGGCTAGCGGGGATCAATGAGCAGTTCTTC. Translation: CASSPPQGLAGINEQFF. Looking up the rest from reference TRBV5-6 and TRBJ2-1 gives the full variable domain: DAGVTQSPTHLIKTRGQQVTLRCSPKSGHDTVSWYQQALGQGPQFIFQYYEEEERQRGNFPDRFSGHQFPNYSSELNVNALLLGDSALYLCASSPPQGLAGINEQFFGPGTRLTVL.

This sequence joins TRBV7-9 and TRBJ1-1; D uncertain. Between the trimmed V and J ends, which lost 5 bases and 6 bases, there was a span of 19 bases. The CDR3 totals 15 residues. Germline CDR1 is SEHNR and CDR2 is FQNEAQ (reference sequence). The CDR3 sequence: CASSRGFGESPEAFF. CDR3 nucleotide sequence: TGTGCCAGCAGCCGAGGGTTCGGGGAATCCCCTGAAGCTTTCTTT. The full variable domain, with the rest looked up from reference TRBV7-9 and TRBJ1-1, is DTGVSQNPRHKITKRGQNVTFRCDPISEHNRLYWYRQTLGQGPEFLTYFQNEAQLEKSRLLSDRFSAERPKGSFSTLEIQRTEQGDSAMYLCASSRGFGESPEAFFGQGTRLTVV.

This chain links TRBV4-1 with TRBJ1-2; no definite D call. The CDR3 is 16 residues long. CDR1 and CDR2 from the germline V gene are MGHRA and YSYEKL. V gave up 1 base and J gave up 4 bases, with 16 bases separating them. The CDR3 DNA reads TGCGCCAGCAGCCAAGTGGTGAAAGGACGGGGCTATGGCTACACCTTC. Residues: CASSQVVKGRGYGYTF.

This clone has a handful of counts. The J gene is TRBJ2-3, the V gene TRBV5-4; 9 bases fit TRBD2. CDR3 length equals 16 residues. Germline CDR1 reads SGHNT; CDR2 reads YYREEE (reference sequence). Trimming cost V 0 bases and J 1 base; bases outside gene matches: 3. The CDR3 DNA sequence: TGTGCCAGCAGCTTGGGGGCTAGCGGGGGCACAGATACGCAGTATTTT. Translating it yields CASSLGASGGTDTQYF.

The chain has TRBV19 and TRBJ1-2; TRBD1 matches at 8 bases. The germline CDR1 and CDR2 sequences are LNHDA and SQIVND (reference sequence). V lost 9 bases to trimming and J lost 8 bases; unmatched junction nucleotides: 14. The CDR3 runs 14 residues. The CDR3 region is CASRIYSTGVGYTF. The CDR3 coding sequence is TGTGCCAGCAGAATCTATTCGACAGGGGTAGGCTACACCTTC.

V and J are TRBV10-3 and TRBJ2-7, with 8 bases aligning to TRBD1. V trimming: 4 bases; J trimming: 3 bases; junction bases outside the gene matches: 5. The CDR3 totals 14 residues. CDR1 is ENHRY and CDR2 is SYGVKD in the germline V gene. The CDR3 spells CAISADRGNYEQYF. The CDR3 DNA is TGTGCCATCAGTGCCGACAGGGGAAACTACGAGCAGTACTTC.

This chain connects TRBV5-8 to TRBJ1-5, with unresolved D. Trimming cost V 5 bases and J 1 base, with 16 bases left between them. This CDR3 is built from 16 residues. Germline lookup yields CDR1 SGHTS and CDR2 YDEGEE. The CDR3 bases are TGTGCCAGCAGGGAGCCAGGACTTCGGAGCAATCAGCCCCAGCATTTT. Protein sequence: CASREPGLRSNQPQHF. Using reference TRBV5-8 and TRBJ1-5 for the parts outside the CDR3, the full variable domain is EAGVTQSPTHLIKTRGQQATLRCSPISGHTSVYWYQQALGLGLQFLLWYDEGEERNRGNFPPRFSGRQFPNYSSELNVNALELEDSALYLCASREPGLRSNQPQHFGDGTRLSIL.

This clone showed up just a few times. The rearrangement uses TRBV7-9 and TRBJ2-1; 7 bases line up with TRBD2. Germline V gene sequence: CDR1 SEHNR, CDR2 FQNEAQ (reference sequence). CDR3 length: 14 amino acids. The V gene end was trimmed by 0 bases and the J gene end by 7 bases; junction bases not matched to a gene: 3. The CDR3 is CASSLAGGPNEQFF. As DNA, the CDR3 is TGTGCCAGCAGCTTAGCGGGAGGGCCGAATGAGCAGTTCTTC. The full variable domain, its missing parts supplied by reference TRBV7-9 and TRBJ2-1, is DTGVSQNPRHKITKRGQNVTFRCDPISEHNRLYWYRQTLGQGPEFLTYFQNEAQLEKSRLLSDRFSAERPKGSFSTLEIQRTEQGDSAMYLCASSLAGGPNEQFFGPGTRLTVL.

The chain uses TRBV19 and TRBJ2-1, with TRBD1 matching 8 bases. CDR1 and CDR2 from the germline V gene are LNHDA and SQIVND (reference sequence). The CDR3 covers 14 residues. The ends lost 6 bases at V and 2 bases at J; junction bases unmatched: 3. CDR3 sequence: CASSRQGTYNEQFF. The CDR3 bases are TGTGCCAGTAGCAGACAGGGGACCTACAATGAGCAGTTCTTC.

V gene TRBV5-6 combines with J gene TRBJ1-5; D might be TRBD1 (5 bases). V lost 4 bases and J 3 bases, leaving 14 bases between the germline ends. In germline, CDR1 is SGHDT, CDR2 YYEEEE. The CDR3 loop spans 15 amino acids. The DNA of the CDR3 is TGTGCCAGCAGCAACACCAGGGCCCCCAATCAGCCCCAGCATTTT. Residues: CASSNTRAPNQPQHF.

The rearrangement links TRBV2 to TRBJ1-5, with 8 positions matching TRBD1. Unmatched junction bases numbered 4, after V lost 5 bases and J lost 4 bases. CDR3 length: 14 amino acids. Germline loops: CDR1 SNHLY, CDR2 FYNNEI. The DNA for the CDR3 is TGTGCCAGCAGTCGGGACAGGCTAAATCAGCCCCAGCATTTT. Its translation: CASSRDRLNQPQHF.

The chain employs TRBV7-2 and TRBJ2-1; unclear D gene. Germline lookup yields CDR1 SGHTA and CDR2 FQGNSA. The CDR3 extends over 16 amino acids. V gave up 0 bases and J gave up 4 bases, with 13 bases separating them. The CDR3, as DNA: TGTGCCAGCAGCTTAGCGATAACAGTACAATACAATGAGCAGTTCTTC. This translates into CASSLAITVQYNEQFF.

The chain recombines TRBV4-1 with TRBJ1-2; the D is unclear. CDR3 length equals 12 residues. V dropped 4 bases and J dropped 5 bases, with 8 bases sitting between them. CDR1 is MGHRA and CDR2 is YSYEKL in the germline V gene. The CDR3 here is CASSRGSYGYTF. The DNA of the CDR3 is TGCGCCAGCAGCCGCGGGTCGTATGGCTACACCTTC.

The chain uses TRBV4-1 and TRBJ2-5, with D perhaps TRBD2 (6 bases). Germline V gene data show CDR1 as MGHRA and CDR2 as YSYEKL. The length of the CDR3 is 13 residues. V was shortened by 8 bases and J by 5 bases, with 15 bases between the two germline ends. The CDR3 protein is CASPPGATETQYF. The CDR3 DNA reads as TGCGCCAGCCCCCCGGGAGCTACTGAGACCCAGTACTTC.

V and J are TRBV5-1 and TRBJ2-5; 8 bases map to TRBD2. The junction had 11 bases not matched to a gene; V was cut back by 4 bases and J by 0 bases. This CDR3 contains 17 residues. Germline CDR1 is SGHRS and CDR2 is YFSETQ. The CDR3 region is CASSMGIGGRNQETQYF. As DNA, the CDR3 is TGCGCCAGCAGCATGGGGATAGGCGGGAGGAACCAAGAGACCCAGTACTTC.

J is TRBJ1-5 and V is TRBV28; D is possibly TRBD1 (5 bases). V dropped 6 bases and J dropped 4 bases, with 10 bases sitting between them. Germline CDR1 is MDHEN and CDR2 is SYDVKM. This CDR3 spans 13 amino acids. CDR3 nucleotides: TGTGCCAGCAGACCGGGACTAAATCAGCCCCAGCATTTT. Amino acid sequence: CASRPGLNQPQHF. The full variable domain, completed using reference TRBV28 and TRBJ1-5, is DVKVTQSSRYLVKRTGEKVFLECVQDMDHENMFWYRQDPGLGLRLIYFSYDVKMKEKGDIPEGYSVSREKKERFSLILESASTNQTSMYLCASRPGLNQPQHFGDGTRLSIL.

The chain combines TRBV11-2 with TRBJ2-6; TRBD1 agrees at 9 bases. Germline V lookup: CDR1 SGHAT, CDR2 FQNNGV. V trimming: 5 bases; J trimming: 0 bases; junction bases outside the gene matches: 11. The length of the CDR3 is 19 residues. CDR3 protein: CASSDTDRGTFSGANVLTF. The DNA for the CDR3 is TGTGCCAGCAGCGACACGGACAGGGGAACCTTCTCTGGGGCCAACGTCCTGACTTTC.